These T cell receptor beta chains were read from a single sample in a study of pediatric ulcerative colitis. Sequenced by immunoSEQ multiplex PCR; TCRdb stores in-frame clones only, minus some. The table lists approximately 60,000 clones, approximately 87% of them singletons. What was sequenced was blood. The receptors stem from a boy aged 5-17 years with severe ulcerative colitis. CDR3s include the opening cysteine and the closing phenylalanine or tryptophan. A D gene is named only where the DNA matches it firmly. The listing skips clone size in some rows; elsewhere it reads once, few, many or a size class.

once	TRBV19	TRBJ2-1	NA	CASSMGPSYNEQFF	TGTGCCAGTAGTATGGGTCCCTCCTACAATGAGCAGTTCTTC
NA	TRBV14	TRBJ1-1	TRBD1	CASSQRDRGTEAFF	TGTGCCAGCAGCCAACGGGACAGGGGCACTGAAGCTTTCTTT
NA	TRBV29-1	TRBJ1-2	NA	CSVDPEDQGGYTF	TGCAGCGTTGATCCCGAAGATCAGGGGGGCTACACCTTC
few	TRBV30	TRBJ1-2	NA	CAWFNYGYTF	TGTGCCTGGTTTAACTATGGCTACACCTTC
once	TRBV15	TRBJ1-2	TRBD1	CATSGDSGGYGYTF	TGTGCCACCAGCGGGGACAGCGGCGGCTATGGCTACACCTTC
NA	TRBV10-3	TRBJ2-3	NA	CAISDPKTDTQYF	TGTGCCATCAGTGATCCGAAGACAGATACGCAGTATTTT
NA	TRBV9	TRBJ2-3	TRBD2	CASSSNTGTSGRAGDTQYF	TGTGCCAGCAGCTCTAATACCGGGACTAGCGGGAGGGCCGGTGATACGCAGTATTTT
NA	TRBV27	TRBJ2-7	TRBD2	CASSSLAGVLNEQYF	TGTGCCAGCAGCTCCCTAGCGGGAGTTCTCAACGAGCAGTACTTC
NA	TRBV7-9	TRBJ2-1	TRBD2	CASSSFPGTSVDNEQFF	TGTGCCAGCAGCTCCTTCCCCGGGACTAGCGTCGACAATGAGCAGTTCTTC
once	TRBV6-1	TRBJ2-7	TRBD2	CASSGGTKSSYEQYF	TGTGCCAGCAGTGGCGGGACTAAAAGCTCCTACGAGCAGTACTTC
once	TRBV4-1	TRBJ2-1	NA	CASSQVQIVGSYNEQFF	TGCGCCAGCAGCCAAGTACAAATTGTCGGCTCCTACAATGAGCAGTTCTTC
NA	TRBV4-2	TRBJ2-7	NA	CASSQHPSFEQYF	TGTGCCAGCAGCCAACACCCTAGTTTCGAGCAGTACTTC
NA	TRBV7-2	TRBJ1-3	NA	CASSLDGTVGNTIYF	TGTGCCAGCAGCTTAGACGGAACCGTTGGAAACACCATATATTTT
once	TRBV13	TRBJ2-2	TRBD2	CASSHSGNPGELFF	TGTGCCAGCAGCCATAGCGGGAATCCCGGGGAGCTGTTTTTT
NA	TRBV4-1	TRBJ2-7	TRBD2	CASSQESGRGYEQYF	TGCGCCAGCAGCCAAGAAAGCGGGAGGGGGTACGAGCAGTACTTC
NA	TRBV7-9	TRBJ2-3	TRBD1	CASSGTGEGSTDTQYF	TGTGCCAGCAGCGGGACAGGGGAGGGAAGCACAGATACGCAGTATTTT
NA	TRBV9	TRBJ1-1	TRBD1	CASSPGQVLLNTEAFF	TGTGCCAGCAGCCCGGGACAGGTCCTTCTGAACACTGAAGCTTTCTTT
NA	TRBV29-1	TRBJ1-1	NA	CSDIGTEAFF	TGCAGCGACATAGGGACTGAAGCTTTCTTT
NA	TRBV27	TRBJ1-2	TRBD1	CASSLSGTGIGLYGYTF	TGTGCCAGCAGTTTATCTGGGACAGGGATAGGGCTTTATGGCTACACCTTC
NA	TRBV7-5	TRBJ2-5	NA	CARSPLELQETQYF	TGTGCCAGAAGCCCCCTGGAGTTACAGGAGACCCAGTACTTC
NA	TRBV19	TRBJ2-7	NA	CASSYTGNYEQYF	TGTGCCAGTAGTTATACAGGGAACTACGAGCAGTACTTC
NA	TRBV6-6	TRBJ2-5	NA	CASSYGGRETQYF	TGTGCCAGCAGTTACGGAGGGCGGGAGACCCAGTACTTC
once	TRBV29-1	TRBJ2-3	TRBD2	CSVVSSGGLISTDTQYF	TGCAGCGTTGTATCTAGCGGGGGCCTCATTAGCACAGATACGCAGTATTTT
NA	TRBV7-2	TRBJ2-2	TRBD2	CASSKLAVANTGELFF	TGTGCCAGCAGCAAACTAGCGGTGGCGAACACCGGGGAGCTGTTTTTT
NA	TRBV16	TRBJ1-2	NA	CASSQTTGTSYGYTF	TGTGCCAGCAGCCAGACAACAGGGACTAGCTATGGCTACACCTTC
NA	TRBV5-4	TRBJ2-2	NA	CASSFSQLVATGELFF	TGTGCCAGCAGCTTCTCACAGCTTGTCGCCACCGGGGAGCTGTTTTTT
NA	TRBV29-1	TRBJ2-4	NA	CSAGAKNIQYF	TGCAGCGCAGGGGCCAAAAACATTCAGTACTTC
NA	TRBV10-3	TRBJ1-3	NA	CAISGTVISGNTIYF	TGTGCCATCAGTGGGACAGTGATCTCTGGAAACACCATATATTTT
few	TRBV27	TRBJ1-2	NA	CASSYGGPGGGYTF	TGTGCCAGCAGTTATGGGGGCCCCGGGGGCGGCTACACCTTC
NA	TRBV5-1	TRBJ1-1	TRBD1	CASSQGQGGSTEAFF	TGCGCCAGCAGCCAAGGACAGGGCGGGAGCACTGAAGCTTTCTTT
NA	TRBV4-2	TRBJ2-1	TRBD2	CASSQAREPYNEQFF	TGTGCCAGCAGCCAAGCGCGGGAGCCCTACAATGAGCAGTTCTTC
NA	TRBV5-4	TRBJ2-7	NA	CASSLLGLSSLLPYEQYF	TGTGCCAGCAGCTTGTTGGGACTCTCCAGTCTTCTGCCCTACGAGCAGTACTTC
NA	TRBV11-2	TRBJ1-1	NA	CASSYSGGQGRRAFF	TGTGCCAGCAGCTACAGCGGGGGACAAGGACGGCGGGCTTTCTTT
NA	TRBV25-1	TRBJ1-3	NA	CASSEGSSGNTIYF	TGTGCCAGCAGTGAAGGCAGCTCTGGAAACACCATATATTTT
NA	TRBV13	TRBJ2-5	TRBD1	CASGFRGKETQYF	TGTGCCAGCGGTTTCAGGGGGAAAGAGACCCAGTACTTC
NA	TRBV7-9	TRBJ2-7	NA	CASSPMTASEGYEQYF	TGTGCCAGCAGCCCGATGACAGCCTCCGAGGGTTACGAGCAGTACTTC
NA	TRBV19	TRBJ1-5	TRBD1	CASSVSGGNQPQHF	TGTGCCAGTAGTGTATCAGGGGGTAATCAGCCCCAGCATTTT
NA	TRBV27	TRBJ2-5	NA	CASSLGETQYF	TGTGCCAGCAGTTTAGGGGAGACCCAGTACTTC
NA	TRBV5-8	TRBJ1-5	TRBD1	CASSLPSLLGQGYQPQHF	TGTGCCAGCAGCTTGCCCTCTTTGTTGGGACAGGGGTATCAGCCCCAGCATTTT
NA	TRBV9	TRBJ2-5	TRBD2	CASSVIGLDPETQYF	TGTGCCAGCAGCGTTATAGGACTAGACCCCGAGACCCAGTACTTC
NA	TRBV19	TRBJ1-1	NA	CASRWQLMNTEAFF	TGTGCCAGTAGGTGGCAGCTAATGAACACTGAAGCTTTCTTT
NA	TRBV6-6	TRBJ2-1	NA	CASSYRSEDEQFF	TGTGCCAGCAGTTACCGTTCCGAGGATGAGCAGTTCTTC
NA	TRBV6-5	TRBJ2-1	TRBD2	CASSHSSGLNNEQFF	TGTGCCAGCAGTCATTCTAGCGGATTAAACAATGAGCAGTTCTTC
NA	TRBV4-1	TRBJ2-1	TRBD2	CASSQVLAGGPHNEQFF	TGCGCCAGCAGCCAAGTGTTGGCGGGAGGGCCCCACAATGAGCAGTTCTTC
few	TRBV29-1	TRBJ1-1	NA	CSGGQQNTEAFF	TGCAGCGGTGGACAGCAGAACACTGAAGCTTTCTTT
NA	TRBV4-1	TRBJ1-2	NA	CASSQDRLYGYTF	TGCGCCAGCAGCCAAGACAGGCTCTATGGCTACACCTTC
NA	TRBV15	TRBJ1-2	NA	CATSRDTGAVGYTF	TGTGCCACCAGCAGAGATACCGGGGCGGTTGGCTACACCTTC
few	TRBV19	TRBJ1-1	TRBD1	CASSIKGQLDVFF	TGTGCCAGTAGTATAAAGGGACAGCTTGATGTTTTCTTT